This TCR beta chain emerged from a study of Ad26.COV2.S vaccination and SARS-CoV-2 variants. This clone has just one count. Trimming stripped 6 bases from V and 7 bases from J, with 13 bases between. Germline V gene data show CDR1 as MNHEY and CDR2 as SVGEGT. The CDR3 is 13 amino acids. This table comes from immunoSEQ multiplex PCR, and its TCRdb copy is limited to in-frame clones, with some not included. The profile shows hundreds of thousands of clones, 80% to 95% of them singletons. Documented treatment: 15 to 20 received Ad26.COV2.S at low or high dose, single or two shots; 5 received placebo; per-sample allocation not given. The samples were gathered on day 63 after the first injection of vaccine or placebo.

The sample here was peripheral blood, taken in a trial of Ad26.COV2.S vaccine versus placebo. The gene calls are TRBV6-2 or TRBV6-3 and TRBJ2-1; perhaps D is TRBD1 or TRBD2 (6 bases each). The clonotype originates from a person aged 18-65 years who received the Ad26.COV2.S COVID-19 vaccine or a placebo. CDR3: CASRYLGGNEQFF. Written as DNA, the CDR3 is TGTGCCAGCAGGTACCTAGGGGGGAATGAGCAGTTCTTC.